This passage covers 21 T cell receptor beta chains from one sample sequenced in a study of blood T cells in healthy people across ages. With a J-beta primer mix and a sample-barcoded 5' primer, a second PCR ran about 7 to 12 cycles. One entry per CDR3 protein results from TCRdb running MiXCR on the 5' RACE reads. This sample has 750,000 to 1,000,000 distinct CDR3 sequences, with around 29% found just once. These sequences were also reported in another study, on T cells of mothers and their children.

The sequencing input was blood. These receptors were taken from a woman in her forties in good health.

This clonotype was seen at least ten times. DNA for the CDR3: TGTGCCAGCAGCCCCCGTTCCTCGGGGGGTACAGATACGCAGTATTTT. It yields the protein CASSPRSSGGTDTQYF. The rearrangement uses TRBV7-2 and TRBJ2-3, with TRBD2 matching over 7 bases. V lost 5 bases, J lost 3 bases, and 11 bases stayed unmatched. Germline-derived CDR1 and CDR2 are SGHTA and FQGNSA. The CDR3 has 16 residues.

The chain's CDR3 is CASSSVLAGRSYNEQFF. In DNA, the CDR3 is TGTGCCAGCAGTTCCGTCCTAGCGGGGCGTTCTTACAATGAGCAGTTCTTC. The V and J genes are TRBV12-3 or TRBV12-4 and TRBJ2-1; 9 bases line up with TRBD2. This CDR3 comprises 17 residues. Unmatched junction bases numbered 11, after V lost 4 bases and J lost 4 bases.

This clonotype was counted between two and nine times. The chain recombines TRBV30 with TRBJ2-6, with a weak D call TRBD1 (6 bases). Germline CDR1 and CDR2: GTSNPN and SVGIG (reference sequence). Trimming shortened V by 2 bases and J by 0 bases, and 17 bases separated the two germline ends. CDR3 size: 18 residues. The CDR3 reads CAWSPRGGAASGANVLTF. The DNA of the CDR3 is TGTGCCTGGAGTCCAAGAGGGGGTGCGGCCTCTGGGGCCAACGTCCTGACTTTC.

To note about this clonotype: This clone may be a read error of a much larger clone one base away. This chain's CDR3 is CASSPGGATGTQYF. The CDR3 nucleotides are TGTGCCAGCAGCCCTGGAGGGGCCACAGGTACGCAGTATTTT. The rearrangement joins TRBV12-3 or TRBV12-4 to TRBJ2-3; perhaps TRBD2 as D (6 bases). The CDR3 totals 14 residues.

This sequence joins TRBV12-2 and TRBJ2-7; the table calls TRBD1, which could not be checked here. TRBV12-2 is described as a pseudogene. CDR3 length: 16 residues. The CDR3 reads CASRPVTGRPSYEQYF. The CDR3 DNA follows: TGTGCAAGTCGGCCAGTAACAGGGCGGCCCTCCTACGAGCAGTACTTC.

A few counts support this clonotype. The V gene is TRBV6-2 or TRBV6-3, the J gene TRBJ2-3; D tentatively fits TRBD1 or TRBD2 (6 bases each). This CDR3 has 14 amino acids. Germline CDR1 MNHEY, CDR2 SVGEGT. V gave up 8 bases and J gave up 7 bases, with 19 bases separating them. CDR3 sequence: CASGEGGSTYTQYF. The CDR3 nucleotides read TGTGCCAGCGGAGAGGGGGGTTCAACATATACGCAGTATTTT.

With respect to this clonotype: It may be a read error: a sequence one base away is much more abundant. The V gene is TRBV5-1, the J gene TRBJ2-5; D not certain. The V gene's germline CDR1 is SGHRS and CDR2 YFSETQ. The CDR3 has 11 residues. CDR3: CASSLEEAQYF. The CDR3 region has the DNA TGCGCCAGCAGCTTGGAAGAGGCCCAGTACTTC.

The table lists this clonotype with a few counts. This CDR3 reads CASSSPGLAGSKNIQYF. The CDR3 DNA is TGTGCCAGCAGTTCACCGGGACTAGCGGGGAGCAAAAACATTCAGTACTTC. The V call is TRBV6-2 or TRBV6-3, the J call TRBJ2-4; 13 bases align to TRBD2. The CDR3 has 17 amino acids. V lost 4 bases and J lost 3; bases outside the gene matches: 6. CDR1 is MNHEY, CDR2 SVGEGT, per germline.

This clonotype showed up just a few times. The V and J genes are TRBV2 and TRBJ1-4; TRBD1 aligns across 11 bases. V was clipped by 6 bases and J by 0 bases; unmatched bases: 3. The CDR3 is 16 residues long. Germline loops: CDR1 SNHLY, CDR2 FYNNEI. The CDR3 DNA reads TGTGCCAGCAGGGTGGGACAGGGGGCAACTAATGAAAAACTGTTTTTT. Translation gives CASRVGQGATNEKLFF.

This clonotype occurred a few times. The CDR3 here is CASSRPGTQFSDEQYF. The CDR3 DNA follows: TGTGCCAGCAGTCGTCCCGGGACCCAGTTTTCCGACGAGCAGTACTTC. The genes are TRBV6-2 or TRBV6-3 and TRBJ2-7; D tentatively fits TRBD1 or TRBD2 (5 bases each). The CDR3 has 16 amino acids. The V end lost 5 bases, the J end lost 5 bases, and 22 bases lay between the germline ends. Germline V CDR1 and CDR2: MNHEY, SVGEGT.

The chain links TRBV7-8 to TRBJ1-2, with TRBD1 as a possible D gene (5 bases). V lost 2 bases and J 4 bases, leaving 14 bases between the germline ends. CDR1 SGHVS and CDR2 FQNEAQ come from the germline V gene. The CDR3 sequence is 15 residues long. The CDR3 DNA reads as TGTGCCAGCAGCTTAAATCTTGACAGAAGCTATGGCTACACCTTC. As protein: CASSLNLDRSYGYTF.

This clonotype has ten or more counts. This rearrangement joins TRBV4-1 to TRBJ2-7, with TRBD2 matching over 8 bases. Looked up from germline, CDR1 is MGHRA and CDR2 is YSYEKL. The CDR3 extends over 17 amino acids. Germline trimming cut 4 bases from V and 4 bases from J; bases unmatched to any gene: 15. CDR3 nucleotide sequence: TGCGCCAGCAGCCCGGGCCGGTCGGCGGGGGGACCGTACGAGCAGTACTTC. Translated, it gives CASSPGRSAGGPYEQYF.

The V gene is TRBV2, the J gene TRBJ1-1; unclear D gene. The CDR3 contains 12 residues. CDR1 is SNHLY, CDR2 FYNNEI, per germline. Trimming left V 7 bases short and J 8 bases short, with 14 bases between. The DNA of the CDR3 is TGTGCCAGCACTAAGTACGCCCAGGAAGCTTTCTTT. As protein: CASTKYAQEAFF.

The V call is TRBV7-2, the J call TRBJ2-5, with 8 bases identical to TRBD2. Per the germline V gene, CDR1 is SGHTA and CDR2 is FQGNSA. The CDR3 totals 17 residues. V lost 4 bases and J lost 4; bases outside the gene matches: 14. The CDR3 here is CASSSRGGDPLGETQYF. The CDR3 DNA follows: TGTGCCAGCAGCTCCCGGGGGGGGGACCCTCTAGGAGAGACCCAGTACTTC.

This clonotype was detected ten times or more. DNA of the CDR3: TGTGCCAGCAGTTTGACAGGGAGATCCTACGAGCAGTACTTC. This codes for CASSLTGRSYEQYF. The rearrangement links TRBV12-3 or TRBV12-4 to TRBJ2-7; 7 bases agree with TRBD1. The ends lost 3 bases at V and 1 base at J; junction bases unmatched: 3. CDR3 length: 14 amino acids.

V is TRBV7-2 and J is TRBJ2-5; 8 nucleotides line up with TRBD2. The last part of the DNA fits TRBJ2-7 better; the J call may be wrong. CDR1 and CDR2 (germline): SGHTA, FQGNSA. There are 14 residues in the CDR3. The CDR3 sequence is CASSTLAGSYEQYF. CDR3 DNA sequence: TGTGCCAGCAGCACTTTAGCGGGGAGCTACGAGCAGTACTTC.

This chain uses TRBV12-3 or TRBV12-4 with TRBJ2-7, with 9 bases fitting TRBD2. This CDR3 is 15 amino acids long. Unmatched junction bases numbered 14, after V lost 7 bases and J lost 7 bases. CDR3 sequence (DNA): TGTGCCAGCACCAAAGCGGGGGGTATCTACAATGAGCAGTACTTC. It codes for CASTKAGGIYNEQYF.

This clonotype was seen ten or more times. The rearrangement links TRBV5-1 to TRBJ2-5; the D is unclear. Germline V gene lookup returns CDR1 SGHRS and CDR2 YFSETQ. The ends were cut back, 1 base at V and 3 bases at J, with 7 bases in the middle. This CDR3 comprises 13 residues. The CDR3 bases are TGCGCCAGCAGCTTGTTCGCGGAAGAGACCCAGTACTTC. Protein sequence: CASSLFAEETQYF.

This clonotype was observed a single time. The rearrangement uses TRBV5-1 and TRBJ2-1, with a weak D call TRBD2 (5 bases). The V gene's germline CDR1 is SGHRS and CDR2 YFSETQ. V lost 0 bases and J 8 bases, leaving 18 bases between the germline ends. This CDR3 has 16 residues. Here the CDR3 DNA reads TGCGCCAGCAGCTTGGGTAGCGCCATAGATAGCGATGAGCAGTTCTTC. As protein: CASSLGSAIDSDEQFF.

A word on this clonotype: At one boundary the junction diverges from the germline segment, which might be a read error. The V call is TRBV7-3, the J call TRBJ2-5; D is unclear. The germline V gene has CDR1 SGHTA and CDR2 FQGTGA. CDR3 length equals 15 residues. The CDR3 protein is CASSEGLRIQGTQYF. For the CDR3, the DNA is TGTGCCAGCAGCGAAGGCTTGCGGATCCAAGGGACCCAGTACTTC.

The chain carries TRBV20-1 and TRBJ2-5; 12 nucleotides agree with TRBD2. The germline V gene encodes CDR1 DFQATT and CDR2 SNEGSKA (reference sequence). CDR3 length equals 15 residues. V was clipped by 2 bases and J by 1 base; unmatched bases: 2. CDR3 DNA sequence: TGCAGTGCTAGAAAGACTAGCGGGGGCCAAGAGACCCAGTACTTC. Protein sequence: CSARKTSGGQETQYF.